One T cell receptor (beta chain) is described in this entry. Antigen: not known. Amplicons of TCR beta CDR3 were generated from genomic DNA by two-round multiplex PCR. Individual primers that were specific to each TRBV and TRBJ gene served in first-round PCR. Second-round PCR relied on universal primers. TCRdb redid the calling of the multiplex PCR reads with MiXCR, one entry per CDR3 protein. Here the sample spans around 20,000 distinct CDR3 sequences, around 47% being singletons. This entry is derived from a study of prognosis after radiotherapy for stage I lung cancer. At the level of the study: Oligometastatic NSCLC after surgical resection of the primary tumor was present in 5 or 6 patients, while newly diagnosed primary stage I lung tumors were present in over eleven.

Whole-study findings and limits: Patients' TRBV and TRBJ gene usage reportedly differed by presence or absence of metastases.

With two time points in the design, 4.5 to 7 milliliters of peripheral blood were drawn at each one. The V gene end was trimmed by 4 bases and the J gene end by 7 bases; junction bases not matched to a gene: 6. Germline CDR1 reads SGHAT; CDR2 reads FQNNGV. The CDR3 is 14 amino acids. This receptor was identified in a donor aged 50 or older with non-small cell lung cancer. This material consisted of PBMCs, taken before or after stereotactic body radiation therapy (not recorded which). This sequence joins TRBV11-2 and TRBJ1-2; 10 bases agree with TRBD1. The CDR3 reads CASSSGQGYGGYTF. In nucleotides, the CDR3 is TGTGCCAGCAGCTCGGGACAGGGGTATGGTGGCTACACCTTC.